These T cell receptor beta chains were read from a single sample in a study of cytomegalovirus exposure and HLA in healthy donors. The assay was immunoSEQ multiplex PCR, and TCRdb's table has in-frame clones only and misses some. The table lists about 160,000 clones, approximately 96% of them singletons. Sequenced sample: PBMCs. These receptors were obtained from a woman aged 18-29 years in good health and CMV-seronegative. Each CDR3 is given without its conserved first and last residue.

V gene: TRBV5-1; CDR3 length: 13; CDR3 protein: ASSFGGGVQETQY
V gene: TRBV18; CDR3 length: 13; CDR3 protein: ASSQTGIGVQPQH
V gene: TRBV29-1; CDR3 length: 12; CDR3 protein: SVETGVRTGELF
V gene: TRBV18; CDR3 length: 10; CDR3 protein: ASSPISYEQY
V gene: TRBV7-9; CDR3 length: 12; CDR3 protein: ASSLGRSTDTQY
V gene: TRBV28; CDR3 length: 12; CDR3 protein: ASSFVAGTDTQY
V gene: TRBV5-4; CDR3 length: 11; CDR3 protein: ASSFGGFDEQF
V gene: TRBV15; CDR3 length: 13; CDR3 protein: ATSSQRGGPNEQF
V gene: TRBV19; CDR3 length: 16; CDR3 protein: ASSKGLAGEVSEDTQY
V gene: TRBV6-5; CDR3 length: 13; CDR3 protein: ASRKPGTVDYGYT